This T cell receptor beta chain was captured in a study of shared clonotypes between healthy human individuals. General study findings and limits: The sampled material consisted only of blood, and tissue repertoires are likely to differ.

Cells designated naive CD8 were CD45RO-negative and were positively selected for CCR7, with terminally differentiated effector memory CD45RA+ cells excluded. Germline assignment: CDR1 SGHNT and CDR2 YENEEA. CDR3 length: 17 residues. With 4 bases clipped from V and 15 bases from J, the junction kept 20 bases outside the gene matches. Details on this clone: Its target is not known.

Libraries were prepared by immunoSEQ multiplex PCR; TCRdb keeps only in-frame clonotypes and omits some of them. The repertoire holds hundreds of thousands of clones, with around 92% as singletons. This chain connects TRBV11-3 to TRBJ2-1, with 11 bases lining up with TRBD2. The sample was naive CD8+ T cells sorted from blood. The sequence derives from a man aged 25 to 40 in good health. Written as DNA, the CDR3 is TGTGCCAGCAGCTCCGGAGGGGGGGGACTAGCGGCATCCGTTATGTTCTTC. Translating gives CASSSGGGGLAASVMFF.